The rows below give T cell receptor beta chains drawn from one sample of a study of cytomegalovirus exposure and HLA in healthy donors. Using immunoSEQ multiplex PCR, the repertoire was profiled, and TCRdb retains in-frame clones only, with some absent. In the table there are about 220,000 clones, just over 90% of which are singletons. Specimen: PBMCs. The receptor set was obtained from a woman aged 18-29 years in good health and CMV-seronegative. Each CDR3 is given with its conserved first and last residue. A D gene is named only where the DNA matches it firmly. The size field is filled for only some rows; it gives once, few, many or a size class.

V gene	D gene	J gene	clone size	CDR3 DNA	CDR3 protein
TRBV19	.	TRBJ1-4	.	TGTGCCAGTAGTATCCAAGGACAGCCAGGGGAAAAACTGTTTTTT	CASSIQGQPGEKLFF
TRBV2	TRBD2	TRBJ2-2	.	TGTGCCAGCAATTCAGCGGGAGGGACCGGGGAGCTGTTTTTT	CASNSAGGTGELFF
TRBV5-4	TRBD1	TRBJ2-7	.	TGTGCCAGCAGCTCGGGACAGGGTTACGAGCAGTACTTC	CASSSGQGYEQYF
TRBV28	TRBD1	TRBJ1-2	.	TGTGCCAGCAGCCACTCAACAGGGGCCCTTGGCTACACCTTC	CASSHSTGALGYTF
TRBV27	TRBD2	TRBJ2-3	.	TGTGCCAGCAGGGGACTAGCGGGAGGTACAGATACGCAGTATTTT	CASRGLAGGTDTQYF
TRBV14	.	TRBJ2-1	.	TGTGCCAGCAGCCAATTTCCAGGACAGCTTTCCTACAATGAGCAGTTCTTC	CASSQFPGQLSYNEQFF
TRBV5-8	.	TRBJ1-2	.	TGTGCCAGCAGTTTTATTGACAGGCTTAACTATGGCTACACCTTC	CASSFIDRLNYGYTF
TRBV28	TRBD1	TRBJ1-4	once	TGTGCCAGCAGTTTAGACAGGGGGCTGACTAATGAAAAACTGTTTTTT	CASSLDRGLTNEKLFF
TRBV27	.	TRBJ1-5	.	TGTGCCAGCAGTTTCGCAGGGGACCCAAATCAGCCCCAGCATTTT	CASSFAGDPNQPQHF
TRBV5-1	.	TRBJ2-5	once	TGCGCCAGCGAGGGCGGATTGGCCCACCTCCAAGAGACCCAGTACTTC	CASEGGLAHLQETQYF
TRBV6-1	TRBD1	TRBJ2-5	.	TGTGCCAGCAGTTGGACAGGGGAAGAGACCCAGTACTTC	CASSWTGEETQYF
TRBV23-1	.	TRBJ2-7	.	TGCGCCAGCAGTGGCCAGTCCTACGAGCAGTACTTC	CASSGQSYEQYF
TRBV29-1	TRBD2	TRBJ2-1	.	TGCAGCGTTGGTTCTAGCGGGAGGTACAATGAGCAGTTCTTC	CSVGSSGRYNEQFF
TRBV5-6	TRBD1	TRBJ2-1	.	TGTGCCAGCAGCTTGGAATCAGGGACAGTCTACAATGAGCAGTTCTTC	CASSLESGTVYNEQFF
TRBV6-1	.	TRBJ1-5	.	TGTGCCGGAAGTGGGGAGGCCACCTTTCAGCCCCAGCATTTT	CAGSGEATFQPQHF
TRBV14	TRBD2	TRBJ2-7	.	TGTGCCAGCAGCCAAGTAGGGACTAGCGGGGGGCAGTACTTC	CASSQVGTSGGQYF
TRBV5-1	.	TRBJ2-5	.	TGCGCCAGCAGCTCGGCGGGAACTGGAGAGACCCAGTACTTC	CASSSAGTGETQYF
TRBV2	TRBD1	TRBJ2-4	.	TGTGCCAGCAGGAAGACAGGGGAAAACATTCAGTACTTC	CASRKTGENIQYF
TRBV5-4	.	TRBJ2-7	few	TGTGCCAGCAGCCCCCAGGGTCTCTACGAGCAGTACTTC	CASSPQGLYEQYF
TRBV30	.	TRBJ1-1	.	TGTGCCTGGAGTCCCTTCGGGTTCGGTAACACTGAAGCTTTCTTT	CAWSPFGFGNTEAFF
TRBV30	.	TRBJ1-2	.	TGTGCTTTATGGACGCTGGGACTGCAACGCTATGGCTACACCTTC	CALWTLGLQRYGYTF
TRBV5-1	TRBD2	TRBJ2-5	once	TGCGCCAGCAGCATAGGACTAGCGGGAGGATCAGAGACCCAGTACTTC	CASSIGLAGGSETQYF
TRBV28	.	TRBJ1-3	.	TGTGCCAGCAGTTCTGGTAGTCGGGGAAACACCATATATTTT	CASSSGSRGNTIYF
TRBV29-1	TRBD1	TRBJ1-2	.	TGCAGCGGACGGACAGGGGGCTCCTATGGCTACACCTTC	CSGRTGGSYGYTF
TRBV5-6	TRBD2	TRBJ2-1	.	TGTGCCAGCAGCCGCCAGCAGCGGGGGGTCTATGAGCAGTTCTTC	CASSRQQRGVYEQFF
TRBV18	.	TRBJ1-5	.	TGTGCCAGCTCACCAGGCCAGCCCCAGCATTTT	CASSPGQPQHF
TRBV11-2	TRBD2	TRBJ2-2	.	TGTGCCAGCAGCGCCACGGGAGGGAACACCGGGGAGCTGTTTTTT	CASSATGGNTGELFF
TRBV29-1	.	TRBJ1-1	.	TGCAGCGTTGACGTGGTGGGGGCCGGGGAAGCTTTCTTT	CSVDVVGAGEAFF
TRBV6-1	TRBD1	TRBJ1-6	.	TGTGCCAGCAGTGAACTACAGGGGGGTAGTTCACCCCTCCACTTT	CASSELQGGSSPLHF
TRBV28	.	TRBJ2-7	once	TGTGCCAGCAGTCCCCCTAAAGGGGTCCACGAGCAGTACTTC	CASSPPKGVHEQYF
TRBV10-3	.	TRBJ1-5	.	TGTGCCATCAGTGAGTCGAGCGTTGGAGGCAATCAGCCCCAGCATTTT	CAISESSVGGNQPQHF
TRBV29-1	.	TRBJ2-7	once	TGCAGCGTTGCTATCCAGGGCCGATCCTACGAGCAGTACTTC	CSVAIQGRSYEQYF
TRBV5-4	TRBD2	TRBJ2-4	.	TGTGCCAGCAGCCTAGCGGGAGGCAAAAACATTCAGTACTTC	CASSLAGGKNIQYF